The 4 T cell receptor beta chains presented below share a single source sample, sequenced in a study of CD8+CD57+ T cells in acquired aplastic anemia. Genomic DNA served as template for TCR beta VDJ and CDR3 profiling. TCRdb reanalysed the reads using MiXCR and keeps one entry per CDR3 protein. The sample has some 160,000 distinct CDR3 sequences, around 47% seen once. Patients chosen for sequencing had shown CD8+CD57+ cell expansion by flow cytometry. Sequencing was carried out using sorted CD4+, CD8+, or CD8+CD57+ T cells (not recorded which) from PBMCs. These receptor sequences come from a human donor with aplastic anemia.

The sample holds many counts of this clonotype. The chain uses TRBV7-2 and TRBJ2-3, with 14 bases aligning to TRBD2. The CDR3 length is 15 residues. Per the germline V gene, CDR1 is SGHTA and CDR2 is FQGNSA. V gave up 6 bases and J gave up 5 bases; unmatched junction bases: 4. For the CDR3, the DNA is TGTGCCAGCAGACAGGGACTAGCGGGAGTAGATACGCAGTATTTT. Amino acids: CASRQGLAGVDTQYF.

This clonotype showed up just a few times. The chain is built from TRBV7-3 and TRBJ2-2; no clear D. The CDR3 is made up of 12 amino acids. Germline CDR1 reads SGHTA; CDR2 reads FQGTGA. V lost 0 bases to trimming and J lost 7 bases, with 3 bases between them. CDR3 residues: CASSLTSGELFF. The CDR3 coding sequence is TGTGCCAGCAGCTTAACTAGCGGGGAGCTGTTTTTT.

This clonotype was detected many times. V is TRBV20-1 and J is TRBJ1-5; 8 bases are a match to TRBD1. This CDR3 is 15 amino acids long. Germline V gene sequence: CDR1 DFQATT, CDR2 SNEGSKA (reference sequence). The ends lost 6 bases at V and 3 bases at J; junction bases unmatched: 10. CDR3 DNA: TGCAGTGCAAAAGACAGGGGCACCCCCAATCAGCCCCAGCATTTT. It yields the protein CSAKDRGTPNQPQHF.

In regard to this clonotype: Since a much larger clone is just one base distant, this may be a read error. The V gene is TRBV10-1, the J gene TRBJ1-2; 7 bases agree with TRBD1. This CDR3 region has 16 residues. Germline V CDR1 and CDR2: WNHNN, SYGVQD (reference sequence). The CDR3 protein is CASSISTGYPGGGYAF. The CDR3 DNA reads TGCGCCAGCAGCATCTCTACAGGGTACCCCGGAGGGGGCTACGCCTTC.